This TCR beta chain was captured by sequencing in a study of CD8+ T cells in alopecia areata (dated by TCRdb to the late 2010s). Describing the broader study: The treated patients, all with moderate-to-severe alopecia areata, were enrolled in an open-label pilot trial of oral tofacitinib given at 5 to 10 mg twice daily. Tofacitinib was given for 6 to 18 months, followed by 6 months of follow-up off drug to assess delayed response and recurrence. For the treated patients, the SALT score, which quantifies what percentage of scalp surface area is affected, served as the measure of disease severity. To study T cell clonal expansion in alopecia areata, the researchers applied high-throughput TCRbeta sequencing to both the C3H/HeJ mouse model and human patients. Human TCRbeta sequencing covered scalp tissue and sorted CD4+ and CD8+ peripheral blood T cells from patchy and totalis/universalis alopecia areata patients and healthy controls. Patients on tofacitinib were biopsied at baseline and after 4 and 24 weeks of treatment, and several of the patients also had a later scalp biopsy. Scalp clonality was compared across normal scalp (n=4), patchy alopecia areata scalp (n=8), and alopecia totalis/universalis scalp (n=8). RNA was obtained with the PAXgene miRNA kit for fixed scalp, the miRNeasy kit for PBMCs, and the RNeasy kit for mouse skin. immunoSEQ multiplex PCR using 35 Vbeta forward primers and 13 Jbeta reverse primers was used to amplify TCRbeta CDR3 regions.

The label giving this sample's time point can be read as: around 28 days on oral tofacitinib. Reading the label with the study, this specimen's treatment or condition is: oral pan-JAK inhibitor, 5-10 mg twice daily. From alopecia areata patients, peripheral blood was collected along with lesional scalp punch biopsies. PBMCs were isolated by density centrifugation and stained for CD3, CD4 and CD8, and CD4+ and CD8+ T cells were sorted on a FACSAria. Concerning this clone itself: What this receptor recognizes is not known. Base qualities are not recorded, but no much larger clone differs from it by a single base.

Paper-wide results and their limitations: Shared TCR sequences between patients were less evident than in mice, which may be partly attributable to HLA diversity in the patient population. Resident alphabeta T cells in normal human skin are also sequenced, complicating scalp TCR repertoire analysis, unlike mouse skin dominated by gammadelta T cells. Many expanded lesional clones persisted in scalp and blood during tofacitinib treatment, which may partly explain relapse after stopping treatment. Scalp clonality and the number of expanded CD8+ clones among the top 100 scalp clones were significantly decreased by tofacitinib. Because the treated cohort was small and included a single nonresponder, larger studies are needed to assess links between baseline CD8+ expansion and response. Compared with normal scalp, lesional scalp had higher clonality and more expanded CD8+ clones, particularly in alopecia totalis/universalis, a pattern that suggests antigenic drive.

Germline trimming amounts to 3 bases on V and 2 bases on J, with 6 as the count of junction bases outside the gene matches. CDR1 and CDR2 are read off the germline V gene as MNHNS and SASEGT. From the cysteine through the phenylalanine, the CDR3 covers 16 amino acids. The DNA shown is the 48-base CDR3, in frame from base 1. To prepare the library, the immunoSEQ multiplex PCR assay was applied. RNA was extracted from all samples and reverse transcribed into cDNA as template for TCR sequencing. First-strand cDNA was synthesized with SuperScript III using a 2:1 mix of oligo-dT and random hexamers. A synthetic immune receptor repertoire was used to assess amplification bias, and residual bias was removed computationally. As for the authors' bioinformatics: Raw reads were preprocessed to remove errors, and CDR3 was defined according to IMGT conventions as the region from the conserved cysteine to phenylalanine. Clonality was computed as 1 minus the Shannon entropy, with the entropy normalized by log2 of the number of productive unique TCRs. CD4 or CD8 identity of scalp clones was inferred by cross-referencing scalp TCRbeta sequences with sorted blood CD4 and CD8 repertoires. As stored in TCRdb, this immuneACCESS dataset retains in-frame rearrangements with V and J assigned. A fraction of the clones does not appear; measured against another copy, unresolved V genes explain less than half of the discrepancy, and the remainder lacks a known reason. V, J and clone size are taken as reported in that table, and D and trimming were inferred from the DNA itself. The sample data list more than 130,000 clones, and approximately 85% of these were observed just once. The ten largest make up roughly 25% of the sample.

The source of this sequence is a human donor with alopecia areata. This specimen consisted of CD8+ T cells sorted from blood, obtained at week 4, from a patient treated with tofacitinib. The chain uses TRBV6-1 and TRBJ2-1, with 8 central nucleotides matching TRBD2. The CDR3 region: CASSDRRGGPYNEQFF. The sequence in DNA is TGTGCCAGCAGTGATCGGCGCGGGGGGCCCTACAATGAGCAGTTCTTC.